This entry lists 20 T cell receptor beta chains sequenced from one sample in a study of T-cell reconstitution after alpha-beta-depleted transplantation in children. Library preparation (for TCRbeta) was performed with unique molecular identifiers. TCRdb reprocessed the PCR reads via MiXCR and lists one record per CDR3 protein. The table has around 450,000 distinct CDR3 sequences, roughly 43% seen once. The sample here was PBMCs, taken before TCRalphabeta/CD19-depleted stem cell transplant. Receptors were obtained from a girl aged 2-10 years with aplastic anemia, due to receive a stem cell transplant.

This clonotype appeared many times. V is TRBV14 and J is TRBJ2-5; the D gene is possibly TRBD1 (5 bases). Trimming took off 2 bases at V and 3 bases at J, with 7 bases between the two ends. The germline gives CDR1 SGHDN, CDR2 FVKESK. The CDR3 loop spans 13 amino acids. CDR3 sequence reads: CASSQLGEETQYF. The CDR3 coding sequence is TGTGCCAGCAGCCAATTAGGGGAAGAGACCCAGTACTTC.

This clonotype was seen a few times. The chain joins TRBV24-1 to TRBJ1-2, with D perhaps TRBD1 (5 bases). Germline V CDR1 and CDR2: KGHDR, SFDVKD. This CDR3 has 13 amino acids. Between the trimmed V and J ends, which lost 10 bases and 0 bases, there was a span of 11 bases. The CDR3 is CATQGLANYGYTF. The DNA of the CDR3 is TGTGCCACTCAGGGCTTAGCTAACTATGGCTACACCTTC.

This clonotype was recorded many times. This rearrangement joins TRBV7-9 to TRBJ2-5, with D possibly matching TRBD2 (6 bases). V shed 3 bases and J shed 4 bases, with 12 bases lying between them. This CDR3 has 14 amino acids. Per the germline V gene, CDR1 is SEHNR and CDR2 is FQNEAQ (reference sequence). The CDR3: CASSFPDGGETQYF. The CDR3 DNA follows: TGTGCCAGCAGCTTCCCCGACGGGGGAGAGACCCAGTACTTC.

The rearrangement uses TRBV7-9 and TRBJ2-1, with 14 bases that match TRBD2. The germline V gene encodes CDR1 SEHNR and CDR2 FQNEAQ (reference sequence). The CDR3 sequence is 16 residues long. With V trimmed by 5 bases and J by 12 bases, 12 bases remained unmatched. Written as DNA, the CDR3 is TGTGCCAGCAGCGTAGGTTCCGGGACTAGCGGGAGATGGCAGTTCTTC. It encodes CASSVGSGTSGRWQFF.

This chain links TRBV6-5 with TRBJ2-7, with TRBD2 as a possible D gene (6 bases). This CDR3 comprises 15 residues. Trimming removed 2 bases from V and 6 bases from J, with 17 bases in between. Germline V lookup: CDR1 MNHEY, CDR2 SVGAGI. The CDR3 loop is CASSYGDSPRCEQYF. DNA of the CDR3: TGTGCCAGCAGTTACGGGGACTCCCCCCGGTGCGAGCAGTACTTC.

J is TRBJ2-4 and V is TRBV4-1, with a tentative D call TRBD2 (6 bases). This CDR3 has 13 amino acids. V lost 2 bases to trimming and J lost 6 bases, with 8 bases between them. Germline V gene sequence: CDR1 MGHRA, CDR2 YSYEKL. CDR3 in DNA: TGCGCCAGCAGCCAATTGGGGGGAAACATTCAGTACTTC. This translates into CASSQLGGNIQYF.

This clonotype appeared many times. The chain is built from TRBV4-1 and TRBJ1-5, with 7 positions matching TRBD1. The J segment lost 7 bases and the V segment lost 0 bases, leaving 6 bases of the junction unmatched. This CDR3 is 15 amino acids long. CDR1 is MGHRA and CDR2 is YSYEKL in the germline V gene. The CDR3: CASSQDGDRNQPQHF. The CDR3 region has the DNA TGCGCCAGCAGCCAAGATGGGGACAGAAACCAGCCCCAGCATTTT.

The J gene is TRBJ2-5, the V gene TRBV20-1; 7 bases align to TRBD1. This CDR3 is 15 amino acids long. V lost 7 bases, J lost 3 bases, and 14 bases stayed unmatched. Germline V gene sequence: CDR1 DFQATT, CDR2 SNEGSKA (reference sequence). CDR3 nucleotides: TGCAGTGTCACCGACCGGGACCAGGGGGAAGAGACCCAGTACTTC. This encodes CSVTDRDQGEETQYF.

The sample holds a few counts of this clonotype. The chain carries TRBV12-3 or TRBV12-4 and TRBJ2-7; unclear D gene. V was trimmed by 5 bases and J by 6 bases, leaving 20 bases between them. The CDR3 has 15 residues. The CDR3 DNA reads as TGTGCCAGCAGTCCGACTGTTCCGGGCATCGGCGAGCAGTACTTC. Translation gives CASSPTVPGIGEQYF.

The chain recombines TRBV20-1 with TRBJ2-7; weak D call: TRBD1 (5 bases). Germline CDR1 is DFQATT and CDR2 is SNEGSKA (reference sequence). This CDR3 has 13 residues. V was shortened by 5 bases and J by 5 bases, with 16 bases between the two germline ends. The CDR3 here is CSALNPGLHEQYF. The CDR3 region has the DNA TGCAGTGCTCTGAACCCAGGGTTGCACGAGCAGTACTTC.

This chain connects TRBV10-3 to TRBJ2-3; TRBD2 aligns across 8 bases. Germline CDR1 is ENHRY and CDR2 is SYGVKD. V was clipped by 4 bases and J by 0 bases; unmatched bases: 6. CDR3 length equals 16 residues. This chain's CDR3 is CAISAGIAGSTDTQYF. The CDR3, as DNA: TGTGCCATCAGTGCGGGGATAGCGGGGAGCACAGATACGCAGTATTTT.

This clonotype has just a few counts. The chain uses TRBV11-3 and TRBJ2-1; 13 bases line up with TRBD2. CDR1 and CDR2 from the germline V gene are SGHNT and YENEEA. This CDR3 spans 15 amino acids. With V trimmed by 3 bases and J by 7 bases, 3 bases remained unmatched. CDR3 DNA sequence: TGTGCCAGCAGCTTCGGGACTAGCGGGGCAAATGAGCAGTTCTTC. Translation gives CASSFGTSGANEQFF.

CDR3 loop: CASSLAGVLGDTQYF. The CDR3 DNA is TGCGCCAGCAGCTTGGCCGGGGTATTGGGGGATACGCAGTATTTT. The chain carries TRBV5-1 and TRBJ2-3; weak D call: TRBD2 (5 bases). The germline V gene has CDR1 SGHRS and CDR2 YFSETQ. The CDR3 consists of 15 residues. V was pared by 0 bases and J by 6 bases, with 14 bases between. Drawing the rest from reference TRBV5-1 and TRBJ2-3, the complete variable domain is KAGVTQTPRYLIKTRGQQVTLSCSPISGHRSVSWYQQTPGQGLQFLFEYFSETQRNKGNFPGRFSGRQFSNSRSEMNVSTLELGDSALYLCASSLAGVLGDTQYFGPGTRLTVL.

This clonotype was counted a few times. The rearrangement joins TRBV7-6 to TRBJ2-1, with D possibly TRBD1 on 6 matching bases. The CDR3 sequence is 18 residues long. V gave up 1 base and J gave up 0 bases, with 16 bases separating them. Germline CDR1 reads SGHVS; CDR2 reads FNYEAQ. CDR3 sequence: CASSLEAGQPSSYNEQFF. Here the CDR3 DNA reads TGTGCCAGCAGCTTAGAGGCTGGACAGCCGAGCTCCTACAATGAGCAGTTCTTC.

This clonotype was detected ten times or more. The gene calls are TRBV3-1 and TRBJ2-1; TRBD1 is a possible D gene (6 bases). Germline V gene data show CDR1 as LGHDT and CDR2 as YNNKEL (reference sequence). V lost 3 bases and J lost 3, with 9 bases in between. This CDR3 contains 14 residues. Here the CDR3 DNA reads TGTGCCAGCAGCCAGGGGACACTCTACAATGAGCAGTTCTTC. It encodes CASSQGTLYNEQFF.

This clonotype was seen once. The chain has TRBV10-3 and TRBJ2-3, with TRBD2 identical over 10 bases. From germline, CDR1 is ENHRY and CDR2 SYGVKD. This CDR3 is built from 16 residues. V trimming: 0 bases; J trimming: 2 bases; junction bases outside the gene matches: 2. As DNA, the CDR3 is TGTGCCATCAGTGAGTCAGCGGGAGGGAACACAGATACGCAGTATTTT. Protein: CAISESAGGNTDTQYF.

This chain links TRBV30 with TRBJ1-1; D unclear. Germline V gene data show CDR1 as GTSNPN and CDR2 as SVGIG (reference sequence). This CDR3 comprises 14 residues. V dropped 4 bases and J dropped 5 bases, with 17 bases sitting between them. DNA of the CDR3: TGTGCCTGGAAAGAGGACCCGAGCAATACTGAAGCTTTCTTT. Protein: CAWKEDPSNTEAFF.

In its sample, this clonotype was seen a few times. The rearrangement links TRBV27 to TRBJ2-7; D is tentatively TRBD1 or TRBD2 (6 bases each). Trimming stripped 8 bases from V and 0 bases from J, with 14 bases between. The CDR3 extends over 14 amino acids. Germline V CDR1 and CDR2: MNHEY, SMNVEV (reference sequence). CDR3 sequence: CASRGLGSSYEQYF. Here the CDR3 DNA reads TGTGCCAGCCGGGGGCTTGGGAGCTCCTACGAGCAGTACTTC.

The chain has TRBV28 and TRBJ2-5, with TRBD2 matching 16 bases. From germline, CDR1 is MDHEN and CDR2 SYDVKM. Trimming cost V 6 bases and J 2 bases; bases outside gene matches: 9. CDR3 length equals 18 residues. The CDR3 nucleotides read TGTGCCAGCAGCACGGGACTAGCGGGGGGGATTCGACAAGAGACCCAGTACTTC. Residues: CASSTGLAGGIRQETQYF.

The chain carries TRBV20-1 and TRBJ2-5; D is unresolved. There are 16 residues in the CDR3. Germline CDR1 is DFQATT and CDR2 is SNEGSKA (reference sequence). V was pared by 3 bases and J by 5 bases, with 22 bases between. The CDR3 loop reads CSARDIRPSSLETQYF. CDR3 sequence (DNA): TGCAGTGCTAGGGATATTCGACCTAGTTCCTTGGAGACCCAGTACTTC.